One sample yielded the 25 T cell receptor beta chains listed below, sequenced in a study of blood T cell repertoires in COVID-19. Measured with immunoSEQ multiplex PCR; TCRdb has only the in-frame clones, and not every one. Here the sample spans about 130,000 clones, approximately 81% being singletons. The sequenced sample was peripheral blood. These receptors were obtained from a woman in her 30s who had recovered from COVID-19.

CDR3 protein: CASSQDLEGIEGYTF. The CDR3 region has the DNA TGTGCCAGCAGCCAAGATTTGGAGGGGATAGAAGGCTACACCTTC. V and J are TRBV4-2 and TRBJ1-2; tentatively, D is TRBD1 (5 bases). This CDR3 is built from 15 residues. Trimming shortened V by 0 bases and J by 8 bases, and 16 bases separated the two germline ends. Germline CDR1 is LGHNA and CDR2 is YNFKEQ.

This rearrangement joins TRBV14 to TRBJ2-2; tentatively, D is TRBD1 (6 bases). CDR1 is SGHDN, CDR2 FVKESK, per germline. The CDR3 is 18 residues long. Trimming removed 2 bases at V and 0 bases at J, with 16 bases between. This chain's CDR3 is CASSQPKDSFANTGELFF. The DNA of the CDR3 is TGTGCCAGCAGCCAACCTAAGGACAGTTTTGCGAACACCGGGGAGCTGTTTTTT.

The rearrangement links TRBV9 to TRBJ1-2; 8 positions agree with TRBD1. Germline CDR1 SGDLS, CDR2 YYNGEE. CDR3 length: 14 amino acids. The ends lost 4 bases at V and 4 bases at J; junction bases unmatched: 6. CDR3 region: CASSLDRESYGYTF. CDR3 coding DNA: TGTGCCAGCAGCCTGGACAGGGAATCCTATGGCTACACCTTC.

The V call is TRBV18, the J call TRBJ1-5; TRBD1 might be the D (6 bases). This CDR3 contains 15 residues. Per germline, CDR1 KGHSH and CDR2 LQKENI. V lost 3 bases to trimming and J lost 5 bases, with 14 bases between them. This CDR3 reads CASSPGDMRDQPQHF. The CDR3 DNA sequence: TGTGCCAGCTCACCGGGGGACATGAGGGATCAGCCCCAGCATTTT.

The V gene is TRBV4-1, the J gene TRBJ1-4; no definite D call. The ends were cut back, 4 bases at V and 4 bases at J, with 16 bases in the middle. Germline CDR1 reads MGHRA; CDR2 reads YSYEKL. The CDR3 runs to 16 residues. CDR3: CASSRVKGGFNEKLFF. The DNA for the CDR3 is TGCGCCAGCAGCCGGGTCAAGGGCGGGTTTAATGAAAAACTGTTTTTT.

This clone was seen just once. V gene TRBV5-4 combines with J gene TRBJ2-3, with D maybe TRBD1 (6 bases). The CDR3 runs to 16 residues. Germline V gene lookup returns CDR1 SGHNT and CDR2 YYREEE (reference sequence). Trimming left V 2 bases short and J 1 base short, with 14 bases between. The CDR3 loop is CASSLQGPGGTDTQYF. The CDR3 DNA follows: TGTGCCAGCAGCTTACAGGGCCCAGGCGGCACAGATACGCAGTATTTT.

The sample holds a few counts of this clone. The V gene is TRBV4-2, the J gene TRBJ1-2; no clear D. CDR3 length: 14 amino acids. Germline assignment: CDR1 LGHNA and CDR2 YNFKEQ. Trimming left V 1 base short and J 0 bases short, with 6 bases between. The CDR3 here is CASSQVGANYGYTF. The CDR3 DNA is TGTGCCAGCAGCCAAGTAGGAGCTAACTATGGCTACACCTTC.

The chain links TRBV11-3 to TRBJ2-7; possible D gene TRBD1, 7 bases. Per the germline V gene, CDR1 is SGHNT and CDR2 is YENEEA. V was cut by 4 bases and J by 0 bases, with 13 bases left in between. The length of the CDR3 is 15 residues. The CDR3 region has the DNA TGTGCCAGCAGCTCGCAGGGGGGAAGCTCCTACGAGCAGTACTTC. This gives the protein CASSSQGGSSYEQYF. The complete variable domain, with remaining parts taken from reference TRBV11-3 and TRBJ2-7, reads EAGVVQSPRYKIIEKKQPVAFWCNPISGHNTLYWYLQNLGQGPELLIRYENEEAVDDSQLPKDRFSAERLKGVDSTLKIQPAELGDSAVYLCASSSQGGSSYEQYFGPGTRLTVT.

This clone was counted a few times. The V and J genes are TRBV6-1 and TRBJ2-1; 14 bases agree with TRBD2. CDR3 length: 18 amino acids. Trimming cost V 1 base and J 4 bases; bases outside gene matches: 6. In germline, CDR1 is MNHNS, CDR2 SASEGT. The CDR3 is CASSEGRTSGGLYNEQFF. DNA for the CDR3: TGTGCCAGCAGTGAAGGCCGGACTAGCGGGGGGCTGTACAATGAGCAGTTCTTC.

V gene TRBV30 combines with J gene TRBJ2-5; D is possibly TRBD2 (6 bases). Germline CDR1 GTSNPN, CDR2 SVGIG (reference sequence). V was shortened by 0 bases and J by 5 bases, with 10 bases between the two germline ends. The CDR3 has 13 residues. CDR3 residues: CAWSVGGSETQYF. CDR3 sequence (DNA): TGTGCCTGGAGTGTAGGAGGGTCGGAGACCCAGTACTTC.

The chain links TRBV5-1 to TRBJ2-7; a weak D match, TRBD1 (6 bases). The length of the CDR3 is 14 residues. With 2 bases removed from V and 3 bases from J, the gap between germline ends came to 12 bases. Germline CDR1 is SGHRS and CDR2 is YFSETQ. CDR3 nucleotide sequence: TGCGCCAGCAGCTTCCGTGGGGGCAGCTACGAGCAGTACTTC. This encodes CASSFRGGSYEQYF.

The chain is built from TRBV6-6 and TRBJ2-7; 11 bases line up with TRBD1. This CDR3 has 14 amino acids. Unmatched junction bases numbered 5, after V lost 6 bases and J lost 4 bases. Germline V gene sequence: CDR1 MNHNY, CDR2 SVGAGI (reference sequence). The CDR3 DNA reads TGTGCCAGCAGGGGTGGGACAGGGGGGTACGAGCAGTACTTC. This gives the protein CASRGGTGGYEQYF.

V usage is TRBV3-1 (or the pseudogene TRBV3-2) and J usage is TRBJ1-1; 8 bases map to TRBD1. CDR1 and CDR2 (germline): LGHDT, YNNKEL (reference sequence). J lost 4 bases, V lost 6 bases, and 10 bases had no gene match. The CDR3 spans 15 residues. CDR3 bases: TGTGCCAGCAGGGATTCAGGGGGCGCGGGCACTGAAGCTTTCTTT. This encodes CASRDSGGAGTEAFF.

The chain is built from TRBV28 and TRBJ2-1; weak D call: TRBD1 (6 bases). CDR1 is MDHEN and CDR2 is SYDVKM in the germline V gene. The V end was cut by 4 bases, the J end by 5 bases, with 18 bases between. This CDR3 is 16 amino acids long. The CDR3 DNA reads as TGTGCCAGCAGTTCTGGGGGCTCCCCCACACACAATGAGCAGTTCTTC. This sequence encodes CASSSGGSPTHNEQFF.

The chain recombines TRBV7-8 with TRBJ1-1; no clear D gene. In germline, CDR1 is SGHVS, CDR2 FQNEAQ. The CDR3 spans 15 residues. Trimming took off 2 bases at V and 10 bases at J, with 20 bases between the two ends. CDR3 sequence (DNA): TGTGCCAGCAGCTTAAATCCCAGGAGCGAACTAGGAGCTTTCTTT. Its translation: CASSLNPRSELGAFF.

V usage is TRBV18 and J usage is TRBJ1-2; no clear D gene. CDR3 length: 14 residues. V was cut by 7 bases and J by 4 bases, with 16 bases left in between. Per germline, CDR1 KGHSH and CDR2 LQKENI. The CDR3 nucleotides read TGTGCCAGCTTAGGACTGCGAAACCTCTATGGCTACACCTTC. Translated, it gives CASLGLRNLYGYTF.

This rearrangement joins TRBV20-1 to TRBJ2-7, with TRBD2 as a possible D gene (6 bases). Germline values: CDR1 DFQATT, CDR2 SNEGSKA (reference sequence). CDR3 size: 11 residues. V was clipped by 3 bases and J by 7 bases, with 10 bases between them. CDR3 sequence: CSASSGREQYF. CDR3 bases: TGCAGTGCTAGTTCGGGGAGGGAGCAGTACTTC.

The chain has TRBV4-2 and TRBJ1-1; 9 positions match TRBD1. J lost 1 base, V lost 2 bases, and 5 bases had no gene match. Per the germline V gene, CDR1 is LGHNA and CDR2 is YNFKEQ. This CDR3 comprises 16 residues. CDR3 coding DNA: TGTGCCAGCAGCCAACTCGAGACAGGGGGGAACACTGAAGCTTTCTTT. This sequence encodes CASSQLETGGNTEAFF.

The sample holds one count of this clone. The chain carries TRBV5-4 and TRBJ2-1; 8 nucleotides line up with TRBD1. This CDR3 has 15 amino acids. From germline, CDR1 is SGHNT and CDR2 YYREEE (reference sequence). Trimming took 4 bases from V and 2 from J; bases not matched to a gene: 5. The CDR3, as DNA: TGTGCCAGCAGCAACGGGACAGGCGCCTACAATGAGCAGTTCTTC. Encoded protein: CASSNGTGAYNEQFF.

V usage is TRBV6-1 and J usage is TRBJ1-6, with a tentative D call TRBD1 (5 bases). The V end lost 0 bases, the J end lost 6 bases, and 9 bases lay between the germline ends. Per the germline V gene, CDR1 is MNHNS and CDR2 is SASEGT. The CDR3 consists of 15 residues. CDR3 residues: CASSEAGGSNSPLHF. In DNA, the CDR3 is TGTGCCAGCAGTGAAGCCGGGGGATCTAATTCACCCCTCCACTTT.

The rearrangement links TRBV11-2 to TRBJ1-1, with D perhaps TRBD1 (5 bases). Between the trimmed V and J ends, which lost 3 bases and 4 bases, there was a span of 12 bases. Per germline, CDR1 SGHAT and CDR2 FQNNGV. This CDR3 region has 14 residues. The CDR3 loop reads CASSFMSGPTEAFF. The CDR3 DNA reads as TGTGCCAGCAGCTTCATGTCAGGGCCCACTGAAGCTTTCTTT. Drawing the rest from reference TRBV11-2 and TRBJ1-1, the complete variable domain is EAGVAQSPRYKIIEKRQSVAFWCNPISGHATLYWYQQILGQGPKLLIQFQNNGVVDDSQLPKDRFSAERLKGVDSTLKIQPAKLEDSAVYLCASSFMSGPTEAFFGQGTRLTVV.

The chain carries TRBV9 and TRBJ2-7, with TRBD1 as a possible D gene (5 bases). This CDR3 has 15 residues. V was pared by 3 bases and J by 2 bases, with 15 bases between. From germline, CDR1 is SGDLS and CDR2 YYNGEE. The CDR3 nucleotides read TGTGCCAGCAGCGAACGGCCAGAAGGGGCCTACGAGCAGTACTTC. Its translation: CASSERPEGAYEQYF.

This chain uses TRBV7-8 with TRBJ1-5; 7 positions agree with TRBD1. This CDR3 contains 14 residues. From germline, CDR1 is SGHVS and CDR2 FQNEAQ. With V trimmed by 6 bases and J by 2 bases, 4 bases remained unmatched. Here the CDR3 reads CASSRDRGNQPQHF. CDR3 DNA: TGTGCCAGCAGTCGAGACAGGGGCAATCAGCCCCAGCATTTT.

The chain is built from TRBV13 and TRBJ1-2, with 8 bases that match TRBD1. This CDR3 region has 12 residues. With 5 bases clipped from V and 8 bases from J, the junction kept 4 bases outside the gene matches. Germline assignment: CDR1 PRHDT and CDR2 FYEKMQ (reference sequence). CDR3 sequence: CASSDRGGGYTF. The CDR3 DNA follows: TGTGCCAGCAGCGACAGGGGAGGGGGCTACACCTTC.

This clone was counted a single time. The gene calls are TRBV9 and TRBJ2-1; 10 bases are a match to TRBD2. The CDR3 contains 16 residues. The germline V gene has CDR1 SGDLS and CDR2 YYNGEE. The V and J ends lost 0 bases and 10 bases, in that order; junction bases with no gene match: 10. CDR3 in amino acids: CASSVAGSGGSAEQFF. DNA for the CDR3: TGTGCCAGCAGCGTAGCGGGTAGCGGGGGGTCAGCCGAGCAGTTCTTC.